The entry that follows covers one T cell receptor (beta chain) sequence. Its cognate antigen is unknown. These data belong to a study of cytomegalovirus exposure and HLA in healthy donors. Study observations and caveats: The study listed 164 cytomegalovirus-associated TCR beta chains. With further analysis later on, most CMV-associated TCR beta chains appeared HLA-restricted.

PCR primers comprised 60 Vbeta and 13 Jbeta primers. Clones were sequenced by immunoSEQ multiplex PCR, and TCRdb holds only the in-frame ones, with some missing. Here the sample spans roughly 150,000 clones, less than 85% being singletons. The germline V gene encodes CDR1 SGHAT and CDR2 FQDESV (reference sequence). The CDR3 covers 12 residues. The germline V and J ends were trimmed by 5 bases and 8 bases, with 12 bases remaining between them. The clonotype originates from a woman in her 50s in good health and CMV-seropositive. V is TRBV11-1 and J is TRBJ1-2, with a possible D match to TRBD1 (6 bases). Sequenced material: PBMCs. The CDR3 region has the DNA TGTGCCAGCAGCCAGGACAGTGGGGGCTACACCTTC. Encoded protein: CASSQDSGGYTF.